One sample yielded the 14 T cell receptor beta chains listed below, sequenced in a study of blood T cells in healthy people across ages (dated by TCRdb to between 2014 and 2017). Library construction relied on 5' RACE. The sample was run on an Illumina HiSeq 2500. A second PCR of about 6 to 12 cycles was run with a J-beta primer mix and a sample-barcoded 5' primer. The public reads were reprocessed in TCRdb via fastp at Q25 and MiXCR, keeping in-frame beta chains. Rows are unified per CDR3 protein, each entry keeping the most common DNA and genes. This sample gives about 640,000 distinct CDR3 sequences in total; 58% of them show up just once. 35% to 40% of the sample is held by the ten biggest clonotypes. The sequenced sample was blood. All receptors come from a man in his fifties or sixties in good health.

The rearrangement uses TRBV7-9 and TRBJ1-2; possibly TRBD1 for D (6 bases). Germline V gene lookup returns CDR1 SEHNR and CDR2 FQNEAQ (reference sequence). V lost 2 bases and J lost 2, with 15 bases in between. This CDR3 spans 16 amino acids. The CDR3 sequence is CASSLNAGTSNYGYTF. In DNA, the CDR3 is TGTGCCAGCAGCTTAAACGCCGGGACATCGAACTATGGCTACACCTTC.

The V gene is TRBV18, the J gene TRBJ2-1; a possible D gene is TRBD2 (6 bases). The germline gives CDR1 KGHSH, CDR2 LQKENI. Trimming cost V 3 bases and J 11 bases, with 20 bases left between them. The CDR3 has 15 amino acids. CDR3 sequence (DNA): TGTGCCAGCTCACCGGACTACCGCACGGGGGATAAGCAGTTCTTC. This gives the protein CASSPDYRTGDKQFF.

The V call is TRBV20-1, the J call TRBJ2-1; possibly TRBD1 for D (7 bases). CDR3 length equals 14 residues. Germline V gene lookup returns CDR1 DFQATT and CDR2 SNEGSKA (reference sequence). V shed 6 bases and J shed 2 bases, with 14 bases lying between them. CDR3 loop: CSAPDREAYNEQFF. CDR3 sequence (DNA): TGCAGTGCCCCCGACAGGGAGGCCTACAATGAGCAGTTCTTC.

Worth noting for this clonotype: At one of its ends the junction is not consistent with the germline gene, which may arise from a read error. The genes are TRBV12-3 or TRBV12-4 and TRBJ2-4, with a possible D match to TRBD1 (5 bases). The CDR3 totals 15 residues. This CDR3 is CASRPESGAKNIRYF. The DNA for the CDR3 is TGTGCCAGCAGGCCCGAAAGTGGGGCCAAAAACATTCGGTACTTC.

The J gene is TRBJ1-2, the V gene TRBV11-2; tentatively, D is TRBD1 (6 bases). The V gene lost 1 base and the J gene lost 4 bases, with 13 bases spanning the gap. Germline V lookup: CDR1 SGHAT, CDR2 FQNNGV. CDR3 length: 15 residues. As DNA, the CDR3 is TGTGCCAGCAGCTTAGTGGGCGGGGGCCCCTATGGCTACACCTTC. This gives the protein CASSLVGGGPYGYTF.

J is TRBJ2-3 and V is TRBV20-1, with 7 bases lining up with TRBD2. V lost 6 bases, J lost 2 bases, and 11 bases stayed unmatched. CDR1 is DFQATT and CDR2 is SNEGSKA in the germline V gene (reference sequence). The CDR3 length is 15 residues. For the CDR3, the DNA is TGCAGTGCGCCAGTGGTGGGACTAACCACAGATACGCAGTATTTT. This codes for CSAPVVGLTTDTQYF.

The sample holds many counts of this clonotype. The chain is built from TRBV4-1 and TRBJ2-5, with TRBD1 identical over 7 bases. CDR1 is MGHRA, CDR2 YSYEKL, per germline. The trim removed 4 bases at V and 5 bases at J, leaving 10 bases unmatched. CDR3 length: 15 residues. The CDR3 protein is CASSPEGQPRETQYF. The CDR3 bases are TGCGCCAGCAGCCCCGAGGGACAGCCCAGGGAGACCCAGTACTTC.

The V call is TRBV7-2, the J call TRBJ1-2, with 7 bases matching TRBD1. CDR1 SGHTA and CDR2 FQGNSA come from the germline V gene. Germline trimming cut 2 bases from V and 3 bases from J; bases unmatched to any gene: 3. CDR3 size: 14 residues. CDR3 in DNA: TGTGCCAGCAGCTTACTCAGGGGGTACTATGGCTACACCTTC. Translation: CASSLLRGYYGYTF.

Concerning this clonotype: A much larger clonotype is one base distant, so this may be a read error. This chain uses TRBV3-1 with TRBJ2-3, with D tentatively TRBD2 (7 bases). The V gene lost 5 bases and the J gene lost 8 bases, with 26 bases spanning the gap. Germline-derived CDR1 and CDR2 are LGHDT and YNNKEL (reference sequence). The CDR3 spans 17 residues. Here the CDR3 reads CASSSTRGGGQLGTQYF. DNA of the CDR3: TGTGCCAGCAGCTCAACTAGAGGGGGGGGCCAATTGGGTACGCAGTATTTT.

This clonotype was observed a handful of times. This rearrangement joins TRBV7-2 to TRBJ1-6, with D uncertain. Trimming cost V 1 base and J 0 bases, with 7 bases left between them. Germline V lookup: CDR1 SGHTA, CDR2 FQGNSA. This CDR3 has 16 amino acids. As DNA, the CDR3 is TGTGCCAGCAGCTTAGGGCAGAGCTCCTATAATTCACCCCTCCACTTT. This codes for CASSLGQSSYNSPLHF.

The chain recombines TRBV20-1 with TRBJ1-6, with 7 bases fitting TRBD1. V was pared by 6 bases and J by 8 bases, with 7 bases of the junction left unmatched. The CDR3 is 13 residues long. The V gene's germline CDR1 is DFQATT and CDR2 SNEGSKA (reference sequence). The CDR3 DNA sequence: TGCAGTGCGAGGGGACAGCCGGATTCACCCCTCCACTTT. It specifies CSARGQPDSPLHF.

The CDR3 sequence is CSAAPRTGPYGYTF. The CDR3 DNA sequence: TGCAGTGCTGCCCCTAGGACAGGTCCATATGGCTACACCTTC. This chain uses TRBV20-1 with TRBJ1-2, with 7 nucleotides matching TRBD1. The CDR3 is 14 amino acids. V shed 5 bases and J 5 bases; nucleotides not matched to a gene: 11. In germline, CDR1 is DFQATT, CDR2 SNEGSKA (reference sequence).

This chain connects TRBV20-1 to TRBJ1-5, with a possible D match to TRBD1 (5 bases). This CDR3 contains 14 residues. CDR1 is DFQATT, CDR2 SNEGSKA, per germline (reference sequence). V shed 6 bases and J shed 5 bases, with 17 bases lying between them. In nucleotides, the CDR3 is TGCAGTGCGTCGGCAGGGAGGGAGGATCAGCCCCAGCATTTT. Translating gives CSASAGREDQPQHF.

Here the CDR3 reads CASSFRDRDNEQFF. CDR3 DNA sequence: TGTGCCAGCAGTTTCCGGGACAGAGACAATGAGCAGTTCTTC. The chain employs TRBV12-3 or TRBV12-4 and TRBJ2-1; TRBD1 aligns across 7 bases. J gave up 5 bases and V 3 bases, and 4 bases lay outside the gene matches. CDR3 length: 14 amino acids.